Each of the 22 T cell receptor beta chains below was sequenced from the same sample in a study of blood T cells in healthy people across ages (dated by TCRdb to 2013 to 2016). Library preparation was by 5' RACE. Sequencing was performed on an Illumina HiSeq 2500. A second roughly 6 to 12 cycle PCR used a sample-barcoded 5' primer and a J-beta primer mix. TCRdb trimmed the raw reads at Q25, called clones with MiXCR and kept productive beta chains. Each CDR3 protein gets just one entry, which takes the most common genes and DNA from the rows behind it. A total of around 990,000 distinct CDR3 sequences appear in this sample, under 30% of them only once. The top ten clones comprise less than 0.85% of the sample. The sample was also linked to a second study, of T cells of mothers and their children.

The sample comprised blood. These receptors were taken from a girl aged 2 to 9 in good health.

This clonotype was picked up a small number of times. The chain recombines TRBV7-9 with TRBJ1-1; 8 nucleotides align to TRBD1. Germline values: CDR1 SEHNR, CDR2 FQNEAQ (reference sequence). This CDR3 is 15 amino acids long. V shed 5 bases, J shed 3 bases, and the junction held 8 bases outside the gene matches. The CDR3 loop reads CASSEGQGKDTEAFF. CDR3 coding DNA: TGTGCCAGCAGCGAAGGACAGGGAAAGGACACTGAAGCTTTCTTT.

The CDR3 protein is CASSAERTYQPQHF. The CDR3, as DNA: TGTGCCAGCAGTGCCGAACGGACGTATCAGCCCCAGCATTTT. The chain is built from TRBV6-1 and TRBJ1-5; D is uncertain. CDR1 is MNHNS, CDR2 SASEGT, per germline. The CDR3 runs 14 residues. V gave up 4 bases and J gave up 5 bases, with 12 bases separating them.

CDR3 coding DNA: TGTGCCAGCACCCTGACAGGGGGCAGTTATGCTAATGAAAAACTGTTTTTT. Amino acids: CASTLTGGSYANEKLFF. The chain combines TRBV6-1 with TRBJ1-4; 10 nucleotides align to TRBD1. V lost 7 bases to trimming and J lost 3 bases; unmatched junction nucleotides: 11. The CDR3 extends over 17 amino acids. Per the germline V gene, CDR1 is MNHNS and CDR2 is SASEGT.

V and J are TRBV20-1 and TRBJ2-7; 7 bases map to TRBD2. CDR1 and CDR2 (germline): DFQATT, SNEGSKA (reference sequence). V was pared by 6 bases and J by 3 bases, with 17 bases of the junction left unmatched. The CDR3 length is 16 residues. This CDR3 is CSATRRASGEVYEQYF. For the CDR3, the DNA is TGCAGTGCGACCCGTAGAGCTAGCGGAGAGGTCTACGAGCAGTACTTC.

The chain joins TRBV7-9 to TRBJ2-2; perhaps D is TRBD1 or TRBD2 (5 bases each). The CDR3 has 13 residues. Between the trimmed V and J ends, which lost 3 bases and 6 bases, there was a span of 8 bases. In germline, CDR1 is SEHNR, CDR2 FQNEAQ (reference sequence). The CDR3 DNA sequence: TGTGCCAGCAGCTTTGGGGACGCCGGGGAGCTGTTTTTT. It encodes CASSFGDAGELFF.

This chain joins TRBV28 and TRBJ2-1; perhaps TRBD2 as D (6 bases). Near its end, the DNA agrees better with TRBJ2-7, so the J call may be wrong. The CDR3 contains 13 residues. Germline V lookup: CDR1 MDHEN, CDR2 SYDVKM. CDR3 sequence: CASRSGLLYEQYF. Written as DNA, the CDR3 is TGTGCCAGCAGGTCGGGACTCCTCTACGAGCAGTACTTC.

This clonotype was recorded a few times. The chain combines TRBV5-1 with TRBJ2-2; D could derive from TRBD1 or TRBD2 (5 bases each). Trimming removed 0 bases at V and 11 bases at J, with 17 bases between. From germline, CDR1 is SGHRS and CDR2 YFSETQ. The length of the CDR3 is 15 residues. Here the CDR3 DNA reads TGCGCCAGCAGCTTGGAAATTGGGACGGGGCGAGAGCTGTTTTTT. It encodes CASSLEIGTGRELFF.

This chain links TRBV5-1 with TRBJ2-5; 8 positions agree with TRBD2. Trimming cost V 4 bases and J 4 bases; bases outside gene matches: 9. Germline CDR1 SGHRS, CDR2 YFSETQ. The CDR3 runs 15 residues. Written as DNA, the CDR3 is TGCGCCAGCAGCCCGACTAGCGATGGGGGAGAGACCCAGTACTTC. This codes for CASSPTSDGGETQYF.

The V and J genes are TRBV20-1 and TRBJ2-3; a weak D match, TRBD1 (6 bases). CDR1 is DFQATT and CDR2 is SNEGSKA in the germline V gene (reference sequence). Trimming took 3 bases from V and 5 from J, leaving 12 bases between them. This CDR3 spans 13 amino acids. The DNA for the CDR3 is TGCAGTGCTAGTGGCGGCAGGGGAGATACGCAGTATTTT. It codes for CSASGGRGDTQYF.

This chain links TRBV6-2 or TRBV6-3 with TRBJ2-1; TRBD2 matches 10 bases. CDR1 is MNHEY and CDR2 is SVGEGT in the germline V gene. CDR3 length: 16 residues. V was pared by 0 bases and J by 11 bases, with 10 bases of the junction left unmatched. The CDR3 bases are TGTGCCAGCAGTTACTCAACTAGCGGGGCTTTCGGAAAGCAGTTCTTC. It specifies CASSYSTSGAFGKQFF.

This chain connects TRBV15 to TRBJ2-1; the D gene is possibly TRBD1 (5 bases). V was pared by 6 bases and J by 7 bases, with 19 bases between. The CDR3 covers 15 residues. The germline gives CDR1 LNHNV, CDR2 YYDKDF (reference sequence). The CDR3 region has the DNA TGTGCCACCAGTTTCGGCAGGGTGCCAGGGAATGAGCAGTTCTTC. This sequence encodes CATSFGRVPGNEQFF.

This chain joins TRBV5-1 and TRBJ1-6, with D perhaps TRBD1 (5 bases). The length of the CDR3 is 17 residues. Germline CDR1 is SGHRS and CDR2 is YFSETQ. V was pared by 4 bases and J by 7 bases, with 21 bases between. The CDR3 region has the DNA TGCGCCAGCAGCGACCCAACGGGACGCAGGATAAATTCACCCCTCCACTTT. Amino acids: CASSDPTGRRINSPLHF. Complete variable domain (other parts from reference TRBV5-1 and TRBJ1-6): KAGVTQTPRYLIKTRGQQVTLSCSPISGHRSVSWYQQTPGQGLQFLFEYFSETQRNKGNFPGRFSGRQFSNSRSEMNVSTLELGDSALYLCASSDPTGRRINSPLHFGNGTRLTVT.

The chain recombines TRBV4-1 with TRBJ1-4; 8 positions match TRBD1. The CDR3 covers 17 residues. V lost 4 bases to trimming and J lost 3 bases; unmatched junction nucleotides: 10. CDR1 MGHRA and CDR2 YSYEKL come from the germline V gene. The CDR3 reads CASSRVQGGWSNEKLFF. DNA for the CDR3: TGCGCCAGCAGCCGGGTACAGGGGGGATGGTCTAATGAAAAACTGTTTTTT.

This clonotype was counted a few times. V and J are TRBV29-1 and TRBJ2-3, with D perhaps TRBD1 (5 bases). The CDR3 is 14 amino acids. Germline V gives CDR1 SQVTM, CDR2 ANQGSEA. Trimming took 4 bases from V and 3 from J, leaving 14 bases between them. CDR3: CSVAQGSGTDTQYF. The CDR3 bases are TGCAGCGTTGCGCAGGGTAGTGGGACAGATACGCAGTATTTT.

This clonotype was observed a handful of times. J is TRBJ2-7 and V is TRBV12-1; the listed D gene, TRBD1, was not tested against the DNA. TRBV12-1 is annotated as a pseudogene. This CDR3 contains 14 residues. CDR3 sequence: CASSSFPGDHEQYF. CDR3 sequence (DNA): TGTGCCAGCAGCTCGTTTCCAGGGGACCACGAGCAGTACTTC.

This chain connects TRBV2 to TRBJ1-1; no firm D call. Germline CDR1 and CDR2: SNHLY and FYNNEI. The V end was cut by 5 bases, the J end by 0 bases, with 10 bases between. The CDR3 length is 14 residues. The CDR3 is CASSPTAVNTEAFF. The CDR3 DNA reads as TGTGCCAGCAGTCCAACAGCTGTGAACACTGAAGCTTTCTTT.

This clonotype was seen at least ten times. The CDR3 coding sequence is TGTGCCAGCAGCCCCCACACAGATACGCAGTATTTT. It translates to CASSPHTDTQYF. The V gene is TRBV7-2, the J gene TRBJ2-3, with D unresolved. The CDR3 length is 12 residues. Looked up from germline, CDR1 is SGHTA and CDR2 is FQGNSA. V lost 5 bases and J 2 bases, leaving 5 bases between the germline ends.

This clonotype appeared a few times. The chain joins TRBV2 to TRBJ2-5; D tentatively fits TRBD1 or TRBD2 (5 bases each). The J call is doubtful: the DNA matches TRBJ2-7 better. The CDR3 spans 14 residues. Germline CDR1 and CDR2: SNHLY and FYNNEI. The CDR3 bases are TGTGCCAGCAGTGGAGGGGTGGGGTACTACGAGCAGTACTTC. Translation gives CASSGGVGYYEQYF.

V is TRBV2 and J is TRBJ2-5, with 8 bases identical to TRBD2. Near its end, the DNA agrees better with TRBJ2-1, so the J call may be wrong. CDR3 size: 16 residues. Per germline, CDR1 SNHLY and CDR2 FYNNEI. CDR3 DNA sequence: TGTGCCAGCACTGGCAAAGCGGGAGTGATTCCCAATGAGCAGTTCTTC. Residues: CASTGKAGVIPNEQFF.

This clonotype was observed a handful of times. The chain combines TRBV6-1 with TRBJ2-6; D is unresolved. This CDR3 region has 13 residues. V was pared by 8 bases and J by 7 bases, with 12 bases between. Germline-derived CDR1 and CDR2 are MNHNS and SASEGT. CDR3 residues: CASLGYLANVLTF. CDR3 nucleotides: TGTGCCAGCCTTGGGTACTTAGCCAACGTCCTGACTTTC.

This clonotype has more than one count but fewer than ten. Here the CDR3 DNA reads TGCAGTGCTAGAGATAAGACCCTCTCCTACAATGAGCAGTTCTTC. Encoded protein: CSARDKTLSYNEQFF. The chain carries TRBV20-1 and TRBJ2-1; the D is unclear. Trimming took 0 bases from V and 0 from J, leaving 9 bases between them. The CDR3 is made up of 15 amino acids. CDR1 is DFQATT, CDR2 SNEGSKA, per germline (reference sequence).

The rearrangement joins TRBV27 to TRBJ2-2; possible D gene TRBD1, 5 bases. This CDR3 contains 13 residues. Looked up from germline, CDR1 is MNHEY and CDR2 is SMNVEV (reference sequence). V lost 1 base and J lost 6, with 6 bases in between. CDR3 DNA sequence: TGTGCCAGCAGTTTATGGGGCGCCGGGGAGCTGTTTTTT. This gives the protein CASSLWGAGELFF.